This T cell receptor (beta chain) was sequenced in a study of human T cells and chemical hapten exposure. This CDR3 comprises 13 residues. V lost 2 bases to trimming and J lost 5 bases, with 9 bases between them. TCRdb analysed the RACE reads with MiXCR anew, one entry per CDR3 protein. The sample has around 380,000 distinct CDR3 sequences, more than 4.5% seen once. Time point here: patch test 1, 2 weeks after DPC sensitization. Treatment here: therapeutic diphenylcyclopropenone sensitization with weekly scalp DPC. There are many counts of this clonotype. The source is a woman between 45 and 65 years old with alopecia areata. Some clones in this sample may be carry-over from other donors' samples. The J gene is TRBJ1-1, the V gene TRBV12-3 or TRBV12-4; no firm D call. Specimen: whole blood, collected in connection with sensitization to the hapten diphenylcyclopropenone (DPC). CDR3 nucleotide sequence: TGTGCCAGCAGTTTACCCCCCGGAACTGAAGCTTTCTTT. This encodes CASSLPPGTEAFF.